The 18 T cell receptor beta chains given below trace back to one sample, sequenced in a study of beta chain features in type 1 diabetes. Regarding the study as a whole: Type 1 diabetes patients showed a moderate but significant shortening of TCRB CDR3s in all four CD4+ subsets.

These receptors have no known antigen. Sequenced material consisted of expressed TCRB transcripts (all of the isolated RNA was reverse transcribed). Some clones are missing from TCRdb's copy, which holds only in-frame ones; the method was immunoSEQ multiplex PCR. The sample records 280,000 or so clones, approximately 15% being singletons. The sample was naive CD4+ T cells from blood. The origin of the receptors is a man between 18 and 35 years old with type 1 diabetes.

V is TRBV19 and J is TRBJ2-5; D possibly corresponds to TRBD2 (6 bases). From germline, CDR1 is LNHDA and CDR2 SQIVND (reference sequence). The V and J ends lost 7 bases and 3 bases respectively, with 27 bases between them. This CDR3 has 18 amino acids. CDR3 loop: CASNILAFWRLEEETQYF. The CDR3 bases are TGTGCCAGTAACATACTAGCTTTCTGGCGTTTGGAGGAAGAGACCCAGTACTTC.

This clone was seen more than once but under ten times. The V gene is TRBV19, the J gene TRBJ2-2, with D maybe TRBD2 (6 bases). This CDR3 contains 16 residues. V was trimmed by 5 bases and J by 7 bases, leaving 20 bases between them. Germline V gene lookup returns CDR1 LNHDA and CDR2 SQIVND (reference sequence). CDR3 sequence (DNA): TGTGCCAGTAGTCCCGGGACTTTCCTCAGGATCGGGGAGCTGTTTTTT. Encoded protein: CASSPGTFLRIGELFF.

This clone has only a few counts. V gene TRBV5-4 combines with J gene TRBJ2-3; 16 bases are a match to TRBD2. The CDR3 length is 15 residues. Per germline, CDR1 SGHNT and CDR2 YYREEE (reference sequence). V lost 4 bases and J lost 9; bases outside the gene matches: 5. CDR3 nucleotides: TGTGCCAGCAGCGGGACTAGCGGGGGGGCCGCCACGCAGTATTTT. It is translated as CASSGTSGGAATQYF.

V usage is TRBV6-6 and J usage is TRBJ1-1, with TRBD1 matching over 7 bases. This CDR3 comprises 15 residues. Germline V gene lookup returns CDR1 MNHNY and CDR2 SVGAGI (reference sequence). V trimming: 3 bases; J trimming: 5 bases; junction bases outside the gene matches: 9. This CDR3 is CASSYSDRMGTEAFF. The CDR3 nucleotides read TGTGCCAGCAGTTATTCGGACAGGATGGGTACTGAAGCTTTCTTT.

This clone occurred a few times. The CDR3 spells CASSLGQGFTDTQYF. Written as DNA, the CDR3 is TGTGCCAGCAGCTTAGGTCAGGGATTCACAGATACGCAGTATTTT. This chain joins TRBV11-2 and TRBJ2-3; D might be TRBD1 (5 bases). V lost 1 base, J lost 2 bases, and 10 bases lay in between. Germline CDR1 and CDR2: SGHAT and FQNNGV. The CDR3 totals 15 residues. Complete variable domain (other parts from reference TRBV11-2 and TRBJ2-3): EAGVAQSPRYKIIEKRQSVAFWCNPISGHATLYWYQQILGQGPKLLIQFQNNGVVDDSQLPKDRFSAERLKGVDSTLKIQPAKLEDSAVYLCASSLGQGFTDTQYFGPGTRLTVL.

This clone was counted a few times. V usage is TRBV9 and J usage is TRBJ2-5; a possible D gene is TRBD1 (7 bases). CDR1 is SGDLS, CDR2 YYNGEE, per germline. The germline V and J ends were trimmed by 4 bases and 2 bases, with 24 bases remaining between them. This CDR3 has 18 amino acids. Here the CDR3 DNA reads TGTGCCAGCAGCCGCGGGCGTATAGGCAGGGGGGTGCAAGAGACCCAGTACTTC. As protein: CASSRGRIGRGVQETQYF.

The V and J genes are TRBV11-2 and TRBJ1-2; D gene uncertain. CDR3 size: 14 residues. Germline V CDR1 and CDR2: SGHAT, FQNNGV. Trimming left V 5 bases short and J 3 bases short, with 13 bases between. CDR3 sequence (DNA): TGTGCCAGCAGCCGCCCCCCGAGGGACTATGGCTACACCTTC. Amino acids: CASSRPPRDYGYTF.

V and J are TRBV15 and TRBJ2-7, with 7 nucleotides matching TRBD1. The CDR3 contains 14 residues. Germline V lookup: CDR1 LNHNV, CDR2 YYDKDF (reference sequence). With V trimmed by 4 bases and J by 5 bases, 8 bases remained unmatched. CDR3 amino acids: CATSKYRGFNEQYF. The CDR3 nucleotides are TGTGCCACCAGCAAGTACAGGGGCTTCAACGAGCAGTACTTC.

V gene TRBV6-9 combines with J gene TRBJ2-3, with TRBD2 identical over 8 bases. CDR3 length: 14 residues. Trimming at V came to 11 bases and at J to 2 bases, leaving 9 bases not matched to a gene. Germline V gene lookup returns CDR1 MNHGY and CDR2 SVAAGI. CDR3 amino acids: CAWSLRGATDTQYF. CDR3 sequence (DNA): TGTGCCTGGAGTTTGCGGGGGGCCACAGATACGCAGTATTTT.

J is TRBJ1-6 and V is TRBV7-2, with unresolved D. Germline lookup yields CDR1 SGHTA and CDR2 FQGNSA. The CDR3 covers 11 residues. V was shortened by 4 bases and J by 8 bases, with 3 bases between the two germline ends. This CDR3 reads CASSSDSPLHF. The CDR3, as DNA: TGTGCCAGCAGCTCCGATTCACCCCTCCACTTT.

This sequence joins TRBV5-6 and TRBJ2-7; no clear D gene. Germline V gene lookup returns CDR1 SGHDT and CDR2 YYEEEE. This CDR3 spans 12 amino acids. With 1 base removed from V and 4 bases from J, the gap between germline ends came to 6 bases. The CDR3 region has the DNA TGTGCCAGCAGCTTGAGAGAGTACGAGCAGTACTTC. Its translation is CASSLREYEQYF.

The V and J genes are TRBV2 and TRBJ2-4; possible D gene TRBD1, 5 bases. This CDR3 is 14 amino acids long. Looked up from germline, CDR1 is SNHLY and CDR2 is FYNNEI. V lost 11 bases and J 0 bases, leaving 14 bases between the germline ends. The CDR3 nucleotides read TGTGCCCTCCGACAGAGCTTAGCCAAAAACATTCAGTACTTC. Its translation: CALRQSLAKNIQYF.

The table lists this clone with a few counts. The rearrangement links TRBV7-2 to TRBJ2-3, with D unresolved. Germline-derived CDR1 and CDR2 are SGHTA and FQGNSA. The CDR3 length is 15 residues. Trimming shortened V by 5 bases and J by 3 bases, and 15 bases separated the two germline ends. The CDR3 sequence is CASSPPGLRTDTQYF. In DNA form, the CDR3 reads TGTGCCAGCAGCCCCCCGGGTCTACGGACAGATACGCAGTATTTT.

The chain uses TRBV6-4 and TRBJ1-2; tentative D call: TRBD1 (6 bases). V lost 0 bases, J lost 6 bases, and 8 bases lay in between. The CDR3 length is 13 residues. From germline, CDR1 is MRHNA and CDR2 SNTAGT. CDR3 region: CASSDSRGDGYTF. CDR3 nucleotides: TGTGCCAGCAGTGACTCCAGGGGTGATGGCTACACCTTC.

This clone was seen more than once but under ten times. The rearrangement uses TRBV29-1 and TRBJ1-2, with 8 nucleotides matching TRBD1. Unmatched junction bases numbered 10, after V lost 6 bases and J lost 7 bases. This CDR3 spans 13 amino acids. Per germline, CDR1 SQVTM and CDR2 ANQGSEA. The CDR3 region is CSVQWTGTGGYTF. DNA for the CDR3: TGCAGCGTCCAGTGGACAGGGACCGGTGGCTACACCTTC.

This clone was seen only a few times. CDR3 in DNA: TGTGCCAGCAGCTTCTCCTACGGAGGGCGATACAATGAGCAGTTCTTC. It codes for CASSFSYGGRYNEQFF. This sequence joins TRBV7-8 and TRBJ2-1, with D maybe TRBD2 (6 bases). The germline gives CDR1 SGHVS, CDR2 FQNEAQ. The CDR3 spans 16 residues. With 3 bases removed from V and 4 bases from J, the gap between germline ends came to 16 bases.

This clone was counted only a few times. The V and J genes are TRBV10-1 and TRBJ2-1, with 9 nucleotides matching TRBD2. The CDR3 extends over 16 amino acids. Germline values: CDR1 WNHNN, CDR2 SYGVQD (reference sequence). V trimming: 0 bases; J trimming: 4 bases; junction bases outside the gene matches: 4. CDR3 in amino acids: CASSESLAGGYNEQFF. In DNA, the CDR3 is TGCGCCAGCAGTGAGTCGTTGGCGGGGGGGTACAATGAGCAGTTCTTC.

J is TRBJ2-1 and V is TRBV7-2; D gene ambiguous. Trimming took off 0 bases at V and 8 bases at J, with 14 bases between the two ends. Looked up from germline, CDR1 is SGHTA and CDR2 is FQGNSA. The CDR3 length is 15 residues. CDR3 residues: CASSLAQGPGHEQFF. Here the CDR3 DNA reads TGTGCCAGCAGCTTAGCGCAAGGCCCTGGGCATGAGCAGTTCTTC.